This TCR beta chain was retrieved from a study of CD8+CD57+ T cells in acquired aplastic anemia. Study summary: The study obtained an average of around 3.4 ug of DNA from sorted CD4+ and CD8+ cells.

Genomic DNA provided the template from which TCR beta VDJ and CDR3 profiles were obtained. TCRdb fed the reads into MiXCR, producing one record per CDR3 protein. Of some 70,000 distinct CDR3 sequences listed, approximately 50% are singletons. The CDR3 spans 15 residues. CDR1 and CDR2 from the germline V gene are LNHDA and SQIVND (reference sequence). V shed 5 bases and J 5 bases; nucleotides not matched to a gene: 10. What was sequenced was sorted CD4+, CD8+, or CD8+CD57+ T cells (not recorded which) from PBMCs. The origin of this receptor is a human donor in good health, serving as a control. J is TRBJ2-7 and V is TRBV19; TRBD1 matches 9 bases. CDR3 bases: TGTGCCAGTAGTGAGACAGGGGGGAGCGGTGACGAGCAGTACTTC. Its protein is CASSETGGSGDEQYF.